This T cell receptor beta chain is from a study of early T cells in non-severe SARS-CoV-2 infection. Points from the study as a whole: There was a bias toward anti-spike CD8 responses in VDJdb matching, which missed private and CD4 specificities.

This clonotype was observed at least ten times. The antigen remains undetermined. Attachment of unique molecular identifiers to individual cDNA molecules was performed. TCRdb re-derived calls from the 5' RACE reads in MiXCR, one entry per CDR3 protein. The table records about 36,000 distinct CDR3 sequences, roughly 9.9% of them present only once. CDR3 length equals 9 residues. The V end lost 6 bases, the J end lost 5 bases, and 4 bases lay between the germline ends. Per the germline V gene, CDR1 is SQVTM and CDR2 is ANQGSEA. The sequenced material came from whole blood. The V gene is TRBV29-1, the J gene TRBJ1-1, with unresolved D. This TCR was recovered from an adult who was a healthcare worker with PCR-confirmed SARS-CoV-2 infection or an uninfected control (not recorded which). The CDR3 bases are TGCAGCGTCGATACTGAAGCTTTCTTT. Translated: CSVDTEAFF. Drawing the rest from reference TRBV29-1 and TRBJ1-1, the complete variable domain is SAVISQKPSRDICQRGTSLTIQCQVDSQVTMMFWYRQQPGQSLTLIATANQGSEATYESGFVIDKFPISRPNLTFSTLTVSNMSPEDSSIYLCSVDTEAFFGQGTRLTVV.